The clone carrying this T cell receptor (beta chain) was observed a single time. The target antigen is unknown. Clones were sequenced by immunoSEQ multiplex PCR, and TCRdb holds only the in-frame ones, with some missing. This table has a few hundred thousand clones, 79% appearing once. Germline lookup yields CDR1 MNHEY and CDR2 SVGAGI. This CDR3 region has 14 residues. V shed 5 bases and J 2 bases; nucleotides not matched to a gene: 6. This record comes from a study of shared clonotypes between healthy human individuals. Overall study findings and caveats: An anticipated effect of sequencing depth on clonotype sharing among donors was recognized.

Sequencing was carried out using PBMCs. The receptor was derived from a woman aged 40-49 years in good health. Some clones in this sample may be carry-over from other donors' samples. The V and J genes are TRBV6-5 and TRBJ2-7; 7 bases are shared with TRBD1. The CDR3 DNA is TGTGCCAGCAGTCTCCGGGACAGCCCCTACGAGCAGTACTTC. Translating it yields CASSLRDSPYEQYF.